This TCR beta chain appears in the sequencing data of a study of T cells expressing NK-cell markers. As for the study in general: HCMV serostatus: seven of eight sequenced donors positive, one negative.

TCRdb derives one entry per CDR3 protein from the 5' RACE reads, leaving out DNA. The sample holds 550,000 to 600,000 distinct CDR3 sequences. Study-wide results and caveats: There were a few donors in whom these clonotypes also led the CD3+CD56-NKG2C+ fraction.

This CDR3 comprises 15 residues. In the case of this clonotype: Its antigen is not identified.

The chain employs TRBV12-3 or TRBV12-4 and TRBJ2-3; TCRdb indicates TRBD2, and absent DNA this call remains unverified. The TCR was taken from a man aged 18 to 29 in good health. Sequencing used blood T cells: a sorted CD56 or NKG2C T cell subset, CD4+ or CD8+ T cells, or bulk PBMC T cells (not recorded which). The CDR3 region is CASSTRESGTDTQYF.